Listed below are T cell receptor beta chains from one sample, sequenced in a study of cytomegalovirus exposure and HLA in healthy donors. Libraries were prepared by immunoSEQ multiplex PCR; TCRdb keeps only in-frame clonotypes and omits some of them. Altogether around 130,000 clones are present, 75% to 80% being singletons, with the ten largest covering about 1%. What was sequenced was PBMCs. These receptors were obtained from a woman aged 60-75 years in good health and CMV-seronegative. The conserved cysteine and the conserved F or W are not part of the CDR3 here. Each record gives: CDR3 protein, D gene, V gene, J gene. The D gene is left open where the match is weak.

ASSLRGRGNPYNEQF	NA	TRBV5-6	TRBJ2-1
ASSFTGGPSSGANVLT	TRBD2	TRBV28	TRBJ2-6
ASSSLTSGYT	NA	TRBV28	TRBJ1-2
ASRWTFAYEQY	NA	TRBV7-2	TRBJ2-7
ASSPGAGSSYNEQF	NA	TRBV18	TRBJ2-1
AWSADRYEQY	NA	TRBV30	TRBJ2-7
ASGATSTNTGELF	NA	TRBV5-1	TRBJ2-2
ASILTGATGELF	NA	TRBV2	TRBJ2-2
ASSQSLWQRDYEQY	NA	TRBV23-1	NA
ASSPYRGYLFNEKLF	NA	TRBV9	TRBJ1-4
ASRRGGGGDEQY	NA	TRBV6-1	TRBJ2-7
ASSRDRGYLEQY	TRBD1	TRBV7-9	TRBJ2-7
ASGRDRENNEQF	NA	TRBV21-1	TRBJ2-1
ASSLNRDMNEQF	NA	TRBV18	TRBJ2-1
ASSPSRTYEQY	NA	TRBV28	TRBJ2-7
ASRKPGQDAGYT	TRBD1	TRBV6-1	TRBJ1-2
ASSHLSTYGYT	NA	TRBV11-2	TRBJ1-2
ASSMGLAGGYEQY	TRBD2	TRBV5-1	TRBJ2-7
AWSVPSGGMNTGELF	TRBD2	TRBV30	TRBJ2-2
ASSIDSAGELF	NA	TRBV19	TRBJ2-2
ASSISREQF	NA	TRBV5-1	TRBJ2-1
ASSLDVGGAGETQY	NA	TRBV5-1	TRBJ2-5
SVRFGGARGYT	NA	TRBV29-1	TRBJ1-2
ASSQQTGGGQTQY	TRBD1	TRBV28	TRBJ2-5
ASGGPGTDTQY	NA	TRBV19	TRBJ2-3
ASSLDRAGELF	NA	TRBV11-2	TRBJ2-2
ASSLGGRSYGYT	NA	TRBV27	TRBJ1-2
ASSLEGQGNQPQH	TRBD1	TRBV5-1	TRBJ1-5
ASSYKQGGPYEQY	TRBD1	TRBV6-5	TRBJ2-7
ASSLVSGRPSTDTQY	NA	TRBV5-1	TRBJ2-3
ASTTGKGNQPQH	NA	TRBV5-6	TRBJ1-5
ASSPPPTGEETQY	TRBD1	TRBV18	TRBJ2-5
ASSPGGGLAEGDTQY	TRBD2	TRBV7-8	TRBJ2-3
ASSRDPGDTQY	NA	TRBV6-1	TRBJ2-3
ASSRDRGYGYT	TRBD1	TRBV5-4	TRBJ1-2
ASSADRLQPQH	NA	TRBV11-1	TRBJ1-5
ASSPAGYSNQPQH	NA	TRBV18	TRBJ1-5
ASSLAGSGVTGELF	NA	TRBV7-6	TRBJ2-2
ASSSPGGLAAAYEQY	TRBD2	TRBV28	TRBJ2-7
ATQGAPYNSPLH	NA	TRBV28	TRBJ1-6
ASSLFGGDNEQF	NA	TRBV5-1	TRBJ2-1
ASTRWGRYEQY	NA	TRBV11-2	TRBJ2-7
ASSLLNSGSEQY	NA	TRBV5-1	TRBJ2-7
ASSTSRETQY	NA	TRBV18	TRBJ2-5
ASRTRGGRFGEQY	TRBD2	TRBV6-6	TRBJ2-7
ASSPTGTGTSPLH	TRBD1	TRBV7-2	TRBJ1-6
ASSLESQAYEQY	NA	TRBV5-1	TRBJ2-7